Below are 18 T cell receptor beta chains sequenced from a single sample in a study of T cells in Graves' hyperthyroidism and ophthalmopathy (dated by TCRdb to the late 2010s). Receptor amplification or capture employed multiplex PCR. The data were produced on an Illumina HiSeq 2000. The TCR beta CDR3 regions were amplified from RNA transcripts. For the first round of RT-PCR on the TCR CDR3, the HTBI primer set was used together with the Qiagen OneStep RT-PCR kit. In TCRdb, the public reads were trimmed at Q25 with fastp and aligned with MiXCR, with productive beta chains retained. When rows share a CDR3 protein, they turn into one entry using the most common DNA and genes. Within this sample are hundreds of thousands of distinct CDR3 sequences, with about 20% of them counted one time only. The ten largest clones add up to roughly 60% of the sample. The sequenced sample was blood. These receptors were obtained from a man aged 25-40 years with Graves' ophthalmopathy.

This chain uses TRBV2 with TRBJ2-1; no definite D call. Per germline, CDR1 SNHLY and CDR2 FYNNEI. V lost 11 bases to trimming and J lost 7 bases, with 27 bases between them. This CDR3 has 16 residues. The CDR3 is CAPLNSLVDKGNEQFF. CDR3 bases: TGTGCCCCCCTAAACTCCCTAGTAGATAAGGGAAATGAGCAGTTCTTC.

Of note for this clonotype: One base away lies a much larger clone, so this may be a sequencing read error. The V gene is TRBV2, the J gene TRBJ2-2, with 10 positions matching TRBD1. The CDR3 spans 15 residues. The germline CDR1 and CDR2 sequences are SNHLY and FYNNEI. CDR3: CASSSGTGVPGELSF. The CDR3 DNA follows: TGTGCCAGCAGTTCCGGGACAGGGGTGCCCGGGGAGCTGTCTTTT.

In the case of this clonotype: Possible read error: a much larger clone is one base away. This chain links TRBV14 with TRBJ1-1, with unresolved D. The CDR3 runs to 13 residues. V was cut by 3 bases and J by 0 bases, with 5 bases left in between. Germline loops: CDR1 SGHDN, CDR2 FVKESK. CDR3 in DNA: TGTGCCAGCAGCCAGACAATGAACACTGAAGCTTTCTTT. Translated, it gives CASSQTMNTEAFF.

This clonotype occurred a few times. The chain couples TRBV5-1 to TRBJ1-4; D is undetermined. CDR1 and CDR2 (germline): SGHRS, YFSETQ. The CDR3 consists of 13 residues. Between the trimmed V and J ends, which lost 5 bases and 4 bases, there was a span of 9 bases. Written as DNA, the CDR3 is TGCGCCAGCAGGGAGACGGATAATGAAAAACTGTTTTTT. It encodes CASRETDNEKLFF.

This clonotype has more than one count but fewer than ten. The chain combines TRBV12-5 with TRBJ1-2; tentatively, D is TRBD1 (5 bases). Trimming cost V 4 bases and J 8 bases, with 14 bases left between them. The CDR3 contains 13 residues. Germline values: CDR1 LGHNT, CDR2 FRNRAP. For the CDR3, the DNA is TGTGCTAGTGGTTCCGGGACTGCTTGGGGCTACACCTTC. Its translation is CASGSGTAWGYTF. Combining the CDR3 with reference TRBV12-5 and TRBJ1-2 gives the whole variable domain DARVTQTPRHKVTEMGQEVTMRCQPILGHNTVFWYRQTMMQGLELLAYFRNRAPLDDSGMPKDRFSAEMPDATLATLKIQPSEPRDSAVYFCASGSGTAWGYTFGSGTRLTVV.

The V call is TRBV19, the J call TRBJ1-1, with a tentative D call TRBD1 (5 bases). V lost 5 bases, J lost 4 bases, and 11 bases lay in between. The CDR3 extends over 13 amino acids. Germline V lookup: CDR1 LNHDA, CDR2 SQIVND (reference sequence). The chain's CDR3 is CASSFQGRTEAFF. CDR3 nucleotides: TGTGCCAGTAGTTTTCAGGGCCGCACTGAAGCTTTCTTT.

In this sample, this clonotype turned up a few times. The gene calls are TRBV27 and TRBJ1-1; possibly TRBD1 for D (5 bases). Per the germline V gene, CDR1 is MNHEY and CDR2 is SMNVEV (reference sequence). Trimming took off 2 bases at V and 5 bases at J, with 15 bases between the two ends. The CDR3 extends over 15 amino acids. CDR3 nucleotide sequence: TGTGCCAGCAGTTTACGTTGGGAAGCAGGGACTGAAGCTTTCTTT. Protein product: CASSLRWEAGTEAFF.

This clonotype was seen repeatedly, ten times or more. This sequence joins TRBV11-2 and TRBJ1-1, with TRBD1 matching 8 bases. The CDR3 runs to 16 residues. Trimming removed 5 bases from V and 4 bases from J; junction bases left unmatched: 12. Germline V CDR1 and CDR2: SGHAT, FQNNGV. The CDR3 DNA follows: TGTGCCAGCAGCCCTAGGACAGGGACGTGGGGCACTGAAGCTTTCTTT. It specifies CASSPRTGTWGTEAFF.

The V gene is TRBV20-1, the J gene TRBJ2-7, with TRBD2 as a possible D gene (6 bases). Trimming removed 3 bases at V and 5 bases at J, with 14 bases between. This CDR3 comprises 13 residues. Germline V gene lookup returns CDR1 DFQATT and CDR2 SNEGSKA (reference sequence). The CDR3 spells CSARDPGRDEQYF. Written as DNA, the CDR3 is TGCAGTGCTAGGGATCCCGGGAGAGACGAGCAGTACTTC.

The CDR3 DNA follows: TGCAGTGCTCGCTTCGAGGGGCAAGAGACCCAGTACTTC. Translating it yields CSARFEGQETQYF. The chain recombines TRBV20-1 with TRBJ2-5; D tentatively reads TRBD1 or TRBD2 (5 bases each). Germline loops: CDR1 DFQATT, CDR2 SNEGSKA (reference sequence). Trimming pared 5 bases from V and 2 bases from J, leaving 12 bases between. The CDR3 runs to 13 residues.

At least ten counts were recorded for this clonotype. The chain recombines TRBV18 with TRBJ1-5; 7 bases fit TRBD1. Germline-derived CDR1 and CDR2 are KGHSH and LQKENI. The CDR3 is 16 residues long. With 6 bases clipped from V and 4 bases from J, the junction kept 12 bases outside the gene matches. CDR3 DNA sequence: TGTGCCAGCTCCCGCAATCGAGGGGGCCAAAATCAGCCCCAGCATTTT. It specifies CASSRNRGGQNQPQHF. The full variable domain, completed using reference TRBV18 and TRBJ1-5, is NAGVMQNPRHLVRRRGQEARLRCSPMKGHSHVYWYRQLPEEGLKFMVYLQKENIIDESGMPKERFSAEFPKEGPSILRIQQVVRGDSAAYFCASSRNRGGQNQPQHFGDGTRLSIL.

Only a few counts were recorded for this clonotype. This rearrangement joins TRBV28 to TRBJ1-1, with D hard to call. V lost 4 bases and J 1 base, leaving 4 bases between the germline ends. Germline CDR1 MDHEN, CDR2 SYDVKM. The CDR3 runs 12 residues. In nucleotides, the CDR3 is TGTGCCAGCAGTTCTAAGAACACTGAAGCTTTCTTT. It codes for CASSSKNTEAFF.

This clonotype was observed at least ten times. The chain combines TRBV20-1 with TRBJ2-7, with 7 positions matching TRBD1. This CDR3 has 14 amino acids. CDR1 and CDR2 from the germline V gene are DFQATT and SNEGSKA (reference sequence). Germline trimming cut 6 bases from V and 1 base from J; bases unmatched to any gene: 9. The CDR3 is CSALIGTASYEQYF. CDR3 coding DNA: TGCAGTGCCTTGATTGGGACAGCTTCCTACGAGCAGTACTTC.

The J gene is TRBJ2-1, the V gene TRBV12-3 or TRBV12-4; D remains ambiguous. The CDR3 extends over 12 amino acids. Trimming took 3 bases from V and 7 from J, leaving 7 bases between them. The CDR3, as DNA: TGTGCCAGCAGTTTTGTAGAAAATGAGCAGTTCTTC. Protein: CASSFVENEQFF.

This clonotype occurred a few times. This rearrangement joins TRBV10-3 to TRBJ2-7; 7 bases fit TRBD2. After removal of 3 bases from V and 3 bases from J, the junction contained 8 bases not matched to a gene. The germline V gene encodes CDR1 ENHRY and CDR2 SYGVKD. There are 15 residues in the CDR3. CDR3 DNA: TGTGCCATCAGTGAAGGTTTCGGGGGGTTCTACGAGCAGTACTTC. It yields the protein CAISEGFGGFYEQYF.

The CDR3 DNA reads as TGTGCCACCAGGGACACGGCGAGCACAGATACGCAGTATTTT. Translating it yields CATRDTASTDTQYF. This rearrangement joins TRBV24-1 to TRBJ2-3; possible D gene TRBD1, 5 bases. The CDR3 contains 14 residues. Germline V gene lookup returns CDR1 KGHDR and CDR2 SFDVKD. Trimming stripped 7 bases from V and 0 bases from J, with 10 bases between.

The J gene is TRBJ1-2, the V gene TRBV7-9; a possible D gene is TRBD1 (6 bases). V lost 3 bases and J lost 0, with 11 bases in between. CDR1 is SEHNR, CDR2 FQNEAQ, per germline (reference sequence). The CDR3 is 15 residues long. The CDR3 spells CASSFLDSPNYGYTF. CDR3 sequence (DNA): TGTGCCAGCAGCTTTTTGGACAGTCCTAACTATGGCTACACCTTC.

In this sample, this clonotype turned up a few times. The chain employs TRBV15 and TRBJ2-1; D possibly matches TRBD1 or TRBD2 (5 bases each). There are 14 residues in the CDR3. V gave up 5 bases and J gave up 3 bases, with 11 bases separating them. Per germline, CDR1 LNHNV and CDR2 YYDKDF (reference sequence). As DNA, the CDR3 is TGTGCCACCAGCGCCGGGACCCTCTACAATGAGCAGTTCTTC. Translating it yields CATSAGTLYNEQFF.